What follows are 26 T cell receptor beta chains derived from one specimen sequenced in a study of T-cell reconstitution after alpha-beta-depleted transplantation in children. Unique molecular identifiers tagged the TCRbeta library. MiXCR was run by TCRdb on the PCR reads, yielding one entry per CDR3 protein. The profile shows about 170,000 distinct CDR3 sequences, roughly 10% of them singletons. Specimen: PBMCs, collected before TCRalphabeta/CD19-depleted stem cell transplant. Receptors originate from a boy younger than 10 with acute myeloid leukemia, due to receive a stem cell transplant.

This clonotype has ten or more counts. The chain combines TRBV29-1 with TRBJ2-1, with TRBD2 matching over 12 bases. V lost 5 bases to trimming and J lost 4 bases; unmatched junction nucleotides: 21. Germline loops: CDR1 SQVTM, CDR2 ANQGSEA. The CDR3 runs to 20 residues. The CDR3: CSVTGIPGTSGRYPYNEQFF. The DNA of the CDR3 is TGCAGCGTTACAGGCATCCCCGGGACTAGCGGGCGTTACCCATACAATGAGCAGTTCTTC.

The rearrangement uses TRBV6-2 or TRBV6-3 and TRBJ2-5, with 8 bases lining up with TRBD2. The CDR3 has 15 residues. Germline values: CDR1 MNHEY, CDR2 SVGEGT. V trimming: 0 bases; J trimming: 7 bases; junction bases outside the gene matches: 7. The CDR3 loop is CASSYSSRGGGTQYF. In DNA, the CDR3 is TGTGCCAGCAGTTACTCGTCACGGGGGGGCGGGACCCAGTACTTC.

Remarks on this clonotype: A much larger clone lies one base from this, so it may be a read error. The chain joins TRBV6-5 to TRBJ2-3; 9 bases agree with TRBD1. The V gene's germline CDR1 is MNHEY and CDR2 SVGAGI. The CDR3 has 17 amino acids. The CDR3 sequence: CVSSYSSDRGSADTQYF. The CDR3 coding sequence is TGTGTCAGCAGTTACTCTTCCGACAGGGGGTCGGCAGATACGCAGTATTTT.

This clonotype was detected many times. The V gene is TRBV10-2, the J gene TRBJ1-1, with D possibly being TRBD1 (5 bases). There are 14 residues in the CDR3. The germline V gene has CDR1 WSHSY and CDR2 SAAADI. V lost 6 bases and J lost 3, with 14 bases in between. CDR3: CASRSGARDTEAFF. CDR3 sequence (DNA): TGCGCCAGCAGATCCGGGGCTAGGGACACTGAAGCTTTCTTT.

This clonotype was detected many times. V is TRBV6-5 and J is TRBJ2-7; 7 bases agree with TRBD1. Trimming removed 0 bases from V and 4 bases from J; junction bases left unmatched: 9. Germline CDR1 and CDR2: MNHEY and SVGAGI. This CDR3 is 16 amino acids long. Written as DNA, the CDR3 is TGTGCCAGCAGTTACTCGACCCGGGACAGCATATACGAGCAGTACTTC. Amino acid sequence: CASSYSTRDSIYEQYF.

This clonotype was observed at least ten times. The chain has TRBV6-5 and TRBJ1-4; 10 bases agree with TRBD1. Germline values: CDR1 MNHEY, CDR2 SVGAGI. This CDR3 region has 16 residues. Losses at the gene ends were 2 bases for V and 6 bases for J; bases not matched to a gene: 6. This CDR3 is CASSYGTGVPDEKLFF. The CDR3, as DNA: TGTGCCAGCAGTTACGGGACAGGGGTCCCTGATGAAAAACTGTTTTTT.

This clonotype was counted ten times or more. The V and J genes are TRBV7-8 and TRBJ2-7; TRBD1 matches 9 bases. In germline, CDR1 is SGHVS, CDR2 FQNEAQ. This CDR3 comprises 18 residues. V trimming: 1 base; J trimming: 7 bases; junction bases outside the gene matches: 17. The CDR3 loop reads CASSLGSRGQGSSREQYV. CDR3 DNA sequence: TGTGCCAGCAGCTTAGGGTCACGGGGACAGGGCTCTTCTAGGGAGCAGTACGTC.

The chain is built from TRBV4-1 and TRBJ1-5; no definite D call. Germline values: CDR1 MGHRA, CDR2 YSYEKL. CDR3 size: 15 residues. V lost 3 bases, J lost 2 bases, and 11 bases lay in between. The chain's CDR3 is CASSQAAGGNQPQHF. The CDR3 DNA sequence: TGCGCCAGCAGCCAGGCCGCAGGAGGCAATCAGCCCCAGCATTTT.

This clonotype showed up many times. V gene TRBV6-5 combines with J gene TRBJ1-4; D is undetermined. Germline CDR1 MNHEY, CDR2 SVGAGI. The CDR3 length is 15 residues. V was pared by 0 bases and J by 7 bases, with 12 bases between. The CDR3 DNA reads as TGTGCCAGCAGTTACTCTCCCAGAGGTGCTGAAAAACTGTTTTTT. It yields the protein CASSYSPRGAEKLFF.

This clonotype has a count of ten or more. V gene TRBV27 combines with J gene TRBJ2-7; D gene uncertain. The CDR3 is made up of 13 amino acids. V shed 5 bases and J shed 6 bases, with 14 bases lying between them. Per germline, CDR1 MNHEY and CDR2 SMNVEV (reference sequence). The CDR3 DNA reads as TGTGCCAGCAGTCCCACGATGGGTGGCGAGCAGTACGTC. It yields the protein CASSPTMGGEQYV.

This clonotype was seen many times. The chain is built from TRBV5-1 and TRBJ1-2; D gene uncertain. CDR3 length: 16 amino acids. V was shortened by 0 bases and J by 6 bases, with 18 bases between the two germline ends. Germline CDR1 SGHRS, CDR2 YFSETQ. The CDR3, as DNA: TGCGCCAGCAGCTTGGTGTTAGGGCCGCCAGGTGATGGCTACACCTTC. The encoded protein is CASSLVLGPPGDGYTF.

This clonotype showed up many times. CDR3 coding DNA: TGCGCCAGCAGCCCGAGACATGACACCGGGGAGCTGTTTTTT. Its translation: CASSPRHDTGELFF. V is TRBV5-1 and J is TRBJ2-2; D remains unclear. The CDR3 runs to 14 residues. Germline-derived CDR1 and CDR2 are SGHRS and YFSETQ. The V gene lost 4 bases and the J gene lost 3 bases, with 10 bases spanning the gap.

This clonotype was recorded many times. This rearrangement joins TRBV7-2 to TRBJ1-1; tentatively, D is TRBD1 (6 bases). V lost 1 base to trimming and J lost 4 bases, with 10 bases between them. CDR3 length equals 14 residues. Germline CDR1 is SGHTA and CDR2 is FQGNSA. This chain's CDR3 is CASSLVQGPTEAFF. CDR3 DNA: TGTGCCAGCAGCTTAGTTCAGGGGCCCACTGAAGCTTTCTTT.

Details on this clonotype: A read error is possible here, since a much larger clone lies one base away. The rearrangement uses TRBV6-1 and TRBJ1-1; 7 bases are shared with TRBD1. After removal of 5 bases from V and 0 bases from J, the junction contained 6 bases not matched to a gene. The germline V gene encodes CDR1 MNHNS and CDR2 SASEGT. The CDR3 is made up of 15 amino acids. The CDR3 bases are TGTGCCAGCAGTATAGGGACAGTCATGAACACTGAAGCTTTCTTT. It encodes CASSIGTVMNTEAFF.

This clonotype appeared many times. The chain couples TRBV5-1 to TRBJ2-2; D gene uncertain. Trimming left V 4 bases short and J 3 bases short, with 7 bases between. CDR3 length: 13 amino acids. The germline CDR1 and CDR2 sequences are SGHRS and YFSETQ. CDR3 loop: CASSPTDTGELFF. In DNA form, the CDR3 reads TGCGCCAGCAGCCCAACTGACACCGGGGAGCTGTTTTTT.

This chain joins TRBV20-1 and TRBJ1-5; tentatively, D is TRBD1 (5 bases). The V gene's germline CDR1 is DFQATT and CDR2 SNEGSKA (reference sequence). The CDR3 is 14 amino acids. V lost 6 bases and J 1 base, leaving 13 bases between the germline ends. The CDR3 bases are TGCAGTGCCCAGAAAGCAGGGAGCAATCAGCCCCAGCATTTT. Translation gives CSAQKAGSNQPQHF.

This clonotype has at least ten counts. The V call is TRBV27, the J call TRBJ2-5, with 7 bases aligning to TRBD1. The V gene end was trimmed by 5 bases and the J gene end by 1 base; junction bases not matched to a gene: 10. There are 16 residues in the CDR3. Germline lookup yields CDR1 MNHEY and CDR2 SMNVEV (reference sequence). DNA of the CDR3: TGTGCCAGCAGTCCAACGGACAGGCTCCTCCAAGAGACCCAGTACTTC. Its translation: CASSPTDRLLQETQYF.

This clonotype has ten or more counts. The chain couples TRBV20-1 to TRBJ1-4; TRBD1 matches 8 bases. Germline V gene sequence: CDR1 DFQATT, CDR2 SNEGSKA (reference sequence). V shed 1 base and J 8 bases; nucleotides not matched to a gene: 6. The CDR3 covers 14 residues. CDR3 nucleotide sequence: TGCAGTGCTAGAGTAGTACAGGGGGTGGAAAAACTGTTTTTT. It specifies CSARVVQGVEKLFF.

This clonotype was seen at least ten times. The chain combines TRBV20-1 with TRBJ1-4, with 9 bases fitting TRBD1. Looked up from germline, CDR1 is DFQATT and CDR2 is SNEGSKA (reference sequence). CDR3 length: 14 amino acids. The trim removed 6 bases at V and 7 bases at J, leaving 9 bases unmatched. DNA of the CDR3: TGCAGTGCAGCTACAGGGGGCCTGATTGAAAAACTGTTTTTT. Protein: CSAATGGLIEKLFF.

The count of this clonotype is one. The rearrangement links TRBV7-9 to TRBJ2-7; tentatively, D is TRBD2 (5 bases). V shed 1 base and J shed 5 bases, with 12 bases lying between them. Looked up from germline, CDR1 is SEHNR and CDR2 is FQNEAQ (reference sequence). CDR3 length: 14 amino acids. Here the CDR3 DNA reads TGTGCCAGCAGCTTAGAGTACCCCGGGGACGAGCAGTACTTC. Translating gives CASSLEYPGDEQYF.

This clonotype was recorded at least ten times. In DNA, the CDR3 is TGCGCCAGCAGCTTTATTGGGAATGAGCAGTTCTTC. It specifies CASSFIGNEQFF. The gene calls are TRBV4-1 and TRBJ2-1, with D unresolved. Germline V gene data show CDR1 as MGHRA and CDR2 as YSYEKL. The ends were cut back, 5 bases at V and 7 bases at J, with 9 bases in the middle. The CDR3 runs 12 residues.

For the CDR3, the DNA is TGTGCCAGTAGGGGACTAGCGCACTCCTACAATGAGCAGTTCTTC. Translating gives CASRGLAHSYNEQFF. J is TRBJ2-1 and V is TRBV19; TRBD2 matches at 10 bases. The J segment lost 0 bases and the V segment lost 6 bases, leaving 2 bases of the junction unmatched. Looked up from germline, CDR1 is LNHDA and CDR2 is SQIVND (reference sequence). The CDR3 consists of 15 residues.

With regard to this clonotype: A read error is possible here, since a much larger clone lies one base away. This chain joins TRBV4-1 and TRBJ1-4; no clear D gene. From germline, CDR1 is MGHRA and CDR2 YSYEKL. This CDR3 contains 13 residues. The CDR3 nucleotides are TGCGCCAGCAGCCAGGGATCTAATGAAAGACTGTTTTTT. Amino acids: CASSQGSNERLFF.

The CDR3 region has the DNA TGTGCCAGCAGTTCTGGGGCGCACGGAAATAATGAGCAGTTCTTC. Protein product: CASSSGAHGNNEQFF. This rearrangement joins TRBV27 to TRBJ2-1; maybe TRBD1 (5 bases). CDR3 size: 15 residues. Trimming pared 4 bases from V and 7 bases from J, leaving 17 bases between. CDR1 and CDR2 from the germline V gene are MNHEY and SMNVEV (reference sequence).

This clonotype came up many times. The chain has TRBV5-1 and TRBJ1-2; D is unclear. V dropped 2 bases and J dropped 1 base, with 6 bases sitting between them. Germline assignment: CDR1 SGHRS and CDR2 YFSETQ. The CDR3 consists of 13 residues. The CDR3 reads CASSFGVNYGYTF. The CDR3 nucleotides are TGCGCCAGCAGCTTCGGGGTTAACTATGGCTACACCTTC.

This clonotype was counted many times. J is TRBJ2-2 and V is TRBV7-6; D tentatively fits TRBD1 or TRBD2 (6 bases each). The CDR3 runs 17 residues. From germline, CDR1 is SGHVS and CDR2 FNYEAQ. V gave up 1 base and J gave up 6 bases, with 18 bases separating them. CDR3 sequence: CASSLEGHSVAAGELFF. The DNA of the CDR3 is TGTGCCAGCAGCTTAGAGGGACATTCTGTAGCGGCCGGGGAGCTGTTTTTT.